This T cell receptor beta chain appears in the sequencing data of a study of blood T cell repertoires in COVID-19 (dated by TCRdb to 2020 to 2022). At the level of the whole study: The collaborator samples originated in the United States, Italy and Spain and spanned the acute and convalescent phases of COVID-19. The prospective study material was composed of cDNA or gDNA derived from T cells, B-cell-depleted T cells, or PBMCs. The dataset comprised deeply sampled blood TCRbeta repertoires from subjects exposed to, actively infected with, or recovered from COVID-19. A freely available public database, intended as a resource for researchers studying the immune response to SARS-CoV-2, is where the repertoires were released. Sample metadata almost always included a de-identified subject ID, COVID-19 status, age in years and sex. Where HLA class I and class II types were available, the types were taken from metadata supplied by the sample provider, not from assay-based typing. The samples were drawn from the first 160 participants of the ongoing ImmuneRACE study and from about 1,200 subjects provided by 6 global collaborators.

CDR1 is given as SGHRS and CDR2 as YFSETQ, both from the germline V gene. The CDR3 goes from the cysteine to the phenylalanine over 17 residues. Here the CDR3 DNA is all that survives: 51 bases in frame from base 1. V is cut back by 0 bases and J by 3 bases, with 8 bases in the junction unmatched. Study-wide findings and limitations: The quantity of clinical and demographic metadata differed by source and by participant and was supplied without curation.

Note on this clone: The antigen it binds to is not known. No base quality information exists; no much larger clone differs at one position.

Each collaborating institution followed its own protocols to collect whole blood in K2EDTA tubes. Collaborator samples were shipped for TCRbeta analysis as frozen whole blood, isolated PBMCs, or DNA extracted from either sample type. TCRbeta CDR3 regions were amplified from genomic DNA by means of the immunoSEQ Assay, a bias-controlled multiplex PCR. Per the original workflow: Within the assay, amplification of reference gene primers was used to estimate how many nucleated cells each sample contained. Sequence reads were collapsed and filtered to measure the absolute abundance of every unique TCRbeta CDR3 rearrangement. For each sample, productive Simpson clonality was calculated as the square root of Simpson's diversity index over productive rearrangements. The source is immuneACCESS, and TCRdb retained only in-frame sequences with V and J called. Part of the clones is not carried over; for the studies checked, unresolved V genes explain less than half of this, and the remainder is unexplained. The V and J calls and clone size were taken over from that table, and D and trimming were inferred from the DNA. The sample includes some 260,000 clones, with roughly 88% observed a single time. The ten largest make up about 0.64% of the sample.

The chain is assembled from TRBV5-1 and TRBJ1-2, with 10 bases matching TRBD1. Sequencing was done on a sample of peripheral blood. This sequence was found in a human donor in a cohort sampled during active COVID-19. The bases read TGCGCCAGCAGCTTGGAGGGACAGGGGATTAGGGACTATGGCTACACCTTC. It codes for CASSLEGQGIRDYGYTF.